This T cell receptor beta chain was identified in a study of blood T cell repertoires in COVID-19. Background on the study: The United States, Italy and Spain supplied acute and convalescent COVID-19 samples. The analysed material was cDNA or gDNA that came from T cells, B-cell-depleted T cells, or PBMCs.

In the original workflow: Quantification of nucleated cells was approximated via reference gene primer amplification. Profiled with immunoSEQ multiplex PCR; TCRdb holds only in-frame clones, not every one. V and J calls and clone size come straight from that table; D and trimming were deduced from the DNA. Of under 200,000 clones listed, around 83% are singletons. The trim removed 0 bases at V and 7 bases at J, leaving 7 bases unmatched. The CDR3 consists of 17 residues. The germline V gene has CDR1 LGHNA and CDR2 YNFKEQ. This TCR was recovered from a human donor in a cohort sampled during active COVID-19. The sample consisted of peripheral blood. The J gene is TRBJ2-1, the V gene TRBV4-2, with 12 bases matching TRBD1. For the CDR3, the DNA is TGTGCCAGCAGCCAAGATTTGGGACAGGGGGCGCGAAATGAGCAGTTCTTC. This gives the protein CASSQDLGQGARNEQFF.